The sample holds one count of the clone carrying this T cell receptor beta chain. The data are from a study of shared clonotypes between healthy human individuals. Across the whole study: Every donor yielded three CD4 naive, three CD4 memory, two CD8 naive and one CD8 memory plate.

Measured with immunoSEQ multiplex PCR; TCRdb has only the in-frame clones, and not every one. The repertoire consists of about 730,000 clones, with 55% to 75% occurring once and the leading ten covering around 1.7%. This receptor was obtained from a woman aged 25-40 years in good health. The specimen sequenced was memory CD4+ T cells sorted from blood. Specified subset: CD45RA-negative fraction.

The CDR3 DNA is TGCAGCGTTGAGACCGACGGCCCTACGCAGTATTTT. Protein sequence: CSVETDGPTQYF. The chain combines TRBV29-1 with TRBJ2-3; D is uncertain. Trimming took off 3 bases at V and 8 bases at J, with 12 bases between the two ends. CDR1 is SQVTM, CDR2 ANQGSEA, per germline. The CDR3 loop spans 12 amino acids.